The sequence of this T cell receptor beta chain was determined in a study of neurological immune-mediated disorders. Sorted libraries came from roughly 1 million CD4+ or CD8+ T cells. Broader study findings: Private repertoires in all groups were suggested, as expanded clones shared no CDR3 amino acid sequences across subjects.

The CDR3 runs to 14 residues. V was trimmed by 6 bases and J by 9 bases, leaving 18 bases between them. The germline V gene encodes CDR1 MNHEY and CDR2 SVGAGI. 5'RACE with 10-nucleotide random UMIs generated the cDNA. The output of every sequencing run exceeded 170 million TCR-beta sequences, derived from 15-18 subjects. TCRdb analysed the 5' RACE reads with MiXCR anew, one entry per CDR3 protein. The sample has under 50,000 distinct CDR3 sequences; approximately 10% are singletons. Ten or more counts support this clonotype. Its antigen is not known. This chain links TRBV6-5 with TRBJ2-4; D might be TRBD1 or TRBD2, each matching 5 bases. This clonotype originated in a woman aged 30 to 39 with HTLV-1-associated myelopathy (HAM/TSP). The sequencing sample was made of CD4+ T cells from blood. For the CDR3, the DNA is TGTGCCAGCAGACCGGGACCTACCCCTGGCATTCAGTACTTC. Translating gives CASRPGPTPGIQYF.